Described below is a single T cell receptor beta chain sequence and its context. This specimen belongs to a study of cytomegalovirus exposure and HLA in healthy donors. The CDR3 totals 15 residues. V shed 3 bases, J shed 5 bases, and the junction held 11 bases outside the gene matches. Germline V gene sequence: CDR1 GTSNPN, CDR2 SVGIG (reference sequence). PCR primers comprised 60 Vbeta and 13 Jbeta primers. Generated by immunoSEQ multiplex PCR, the TCRdb table keeps only in-frame clones and is missing some. The sample includes about 130,000 clones, 70% to 75% of them seen just once. Sequencing was carried out using PBMCs. This TCR was recovered from a man aged 25 to 40 in good health and CMV-seronegative. The chain recombines TRBV30 with TRBJ2-5, with 8 bases aligning to TRBD2. CDR3 region: CAWSYTGGAGETQYF. In nucleotides, the CDR3 is TGTGCCTGGAGCTACACCGGGGGGGCCGGGGAGACCCAGTACTTC.